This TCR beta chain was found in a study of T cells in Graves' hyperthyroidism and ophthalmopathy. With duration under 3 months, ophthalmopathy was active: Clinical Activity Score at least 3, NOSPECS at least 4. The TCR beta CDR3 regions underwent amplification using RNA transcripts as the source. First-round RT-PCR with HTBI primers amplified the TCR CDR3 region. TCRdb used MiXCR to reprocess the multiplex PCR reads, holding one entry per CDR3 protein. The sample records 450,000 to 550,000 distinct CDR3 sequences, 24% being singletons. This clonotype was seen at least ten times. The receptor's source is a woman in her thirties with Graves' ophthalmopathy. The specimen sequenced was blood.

CDR3 region: CSARERGEPYEQYF. The CDR3 region has the DNA TGCAGTGCTAGAGAGCGGGGGGAACCCTACGAGCAGTACTTC. This rearrangement joins TRBV20-1 to TRBJ2-7; 8 bases match TRBD2. Germline assignment: CDR1 DFQATT and CDR2 SNEGSKA (reference sequence). V trimming: 0 bases; J trimming: 2 bases; junction bases outside the gene matches: 3. This CDR3 is built from 14 residues.